Following are 20 T cell receptor beta chains from one sample sequenced in a study of shared T cell receptors in the human thymus. Generated by immunoSEQ multiplex PCR, the TCRdb table keeps only in-frame clones and is missing some. The data contain hundreds of thousands of clones, around 87% of them singletons. The sample was also reused in another study, on human thymus T cells.

The sequenced material came from thymocytes. The receptors here all came from a boy in the first two years of life with a congenital heart defect.

The gene calls are TRBV28 and TRBJ1-3; possible D gene TRBD1, 5 bases. V was trimmed by 9 bases and J by 0 bases, leaving 9 bases between them. This CDR3 has 13 amino acids. Germline V CDR1 and CDR2: MDHEN, SYDVKM. CDR3 protein: CASGQDSGNTIYF. CDR3 DNA sequence: TGTGCCAGTGGACAAGACTCTGGAAACACCATATATTTT.

The gene calls are TRBV5-6 and TRBJ2-5, with 8 bases aligning to TRBD2. The germline CDR1 and CDR2 sequences are SGHDT and YYEEEE. The CDR3 extends over 17 amino acids. V shed 2 bases and J 2 bases; nucleotides not matched to a gene: 11. The CDR3 DNA reads as TGTGCCAGCAGCTTAAGTGGGCTAGCGGGTCGTCAAGAGACCCAGTACTTC. Residues: CASSLSGLAGRQETQYF.

The V and J genes are TRBV5-4 and TRBJ2-7, with TRBD2 matching over 10 bases. The V segment lost 2 bases and the J segment 3 bases; nucleotides outside the gene matches: 8. In germline, CDR1 is SGHNT, CDR2 YYREEE (reference sequence). The CDR3 is 16 residues long. The CDR3 here is CASSLGLAGARYEQYF. CDR3 in DNA: TGTGCCAGCAGCTTAGGTCTAGCGGGAGCACGCTACGAGCAGTACTTC.

The V call is TRBV5-1, the J call TRBJ2-2; no reliable D call. CDR1 SGHRS and CDR2 YFSETQ come from the germline V gene. CDR3 size: 16 residues. V was pared by 0 bases and J by 2 bases, with 11 bases between. The CDR3 DNA follows: TGCGCCAGCAGCTTGGTCCCAGAATACAACACCGGGGAGCTGTTTTTT. This translates into CASSLVPEYNTGELFF. The full variable domain, completed using reference TRBV5-1 and TRBJ2-2, is KAGVTQTPRYLIKTRGQQVTLSCSPISGHRSVSWYQQTPGQGLQFLFEYFSETQRNKGNFPGRFSGRQFSNSRSEMNVSTLELGDSALYLCASSLVPEYNTGELFFGEGSRLTVL.

V gene TRBV15 combines with J gene TRBJ1-2; no definite D call. CDR1 and CDR2 from the germline V gene are LNHNV and YYDKDF (reference sequence). The CDR3 consists of 14 residues. Deletions cut 3 bases from V and 4 bases from J, with 12 bases between. As DNA, the CDR3 is TGTGCCACCAGCAGCTCTCAGAATGGCTATGGCTACACCTTC. This translates into CATSSSQNGYGYTF. The full variable domain, rest sourced from reference TRBV15 and TRBJ1-2, is DAMVIQNPRYQVTQFGKPVTLSCSQTLNHNVMYWYQQKSSQAPKLLFHYYDKDFNNEADTPDNFQSRRPNTSFCFLDIRSPGLGDTAMYLCATSSSQNGYGYTFGSGTRLTVV.

This chain connects TRBV6-4 to TRBJ2-1; TRBD2 is a possible D gene (5 bases). This CDR3 is built from 15 residues. The germline V gene has CDR1 MRHNA and CDR2 SNTAGT. The ends were cut back, 5 bases at V and 7 bases at J, with 18 bases in the middle. The DNA of the CDR3 is TGTGCCAGCAGTCTATCCAAACGGCGGGTAAATGAGCAGTTCTTC. Translated: CASSLSKRRVNEQFF.

The chain employs TRBV7-6 and TRBJ2-7; 13 bases match TRBD2. CDR1 SGHVS and CDR2 FNYEAQ come from the germline V gene. This CDR3 has 15 residues. The junction had 5 bases not matched to a gene; V was cut back by 4 bases and J by 5 bases. CDR3: CASSSRTSGSHEQYF. CDR3 nucleotides: TGTGCCAGCAGCTCAAGGACTAGCGGGAGCCACGAGCAGTACTTC.

In DNA, the CDR3 is TGTGCCAGCAGTTCCGGGACAGGGGATAATTCACCCCTCCACTTT. It encodes CASSSGTGDNSPLHF. The chain has TRBV28 and TRBJ1-6; 10 positions agree with TRBD1. The CDR3 has 15 amino acids. Germline CDR1 MDHEN, CDR2 SYDVKM. The V and J ends lost 4 bases and 5 bases, in that order; junction bases with no gene match: 2.

This CDR3 reads CASSLSGRACYEQYF. The CDR3 DNA reads TGTGCCAGTAGCCTTAGCGGGAGGGCGTGCTACGAGCAGTACTTC. The chain combines TRBV19 with TRBJ2-7; 11 bases line up with TRBD2. CDR3 length equals 15 residues. After removal of 6 bases from V and 3 bases from J, the junction contained 7 bases not matched to a gene. Germline-derived CDR1 and CDR2 are LNHDA and SQIVND (reference sequence).

This rearrangement joins TRBV6-5 to TRBJ2-3; TRBD2 is a possible D gene (5 bases). The CDR3 extends over 14 amino acids. CDR1 and CDR2 from the germline V gene are MNHEY and SVGAGI. The V and J ends lost 6 bases and 5 bases respectively, with 15 bases between them. The CDR3 region is CASRTIKEGDTQYF. The CDR3 DNA sequence: TGTGCCAGCAGGACTATAAAGGAAGGAGATACGCAGTATTTT.

A few counts support this clone. CDR3 nucleotide sequence: TGCGCCAGCAGCCTACAATTTAGGAGCGGGGACGAGCAGTACTTC. Translation: CASSLQFRSGDEQYF. The chain employs TRBV4-3 and TRBJ2-7, with 7 bases fitting TRBD2. V lost 4 bases, J lost 5 bases, and 11 bases stayed unmatched. CDR3 length equals 15 residues. The V gene's germline CDR1 is LGHNA and CDR2 YSLEER.

The chain couples TRBV4-1 to TRBJ2-4, with D possibly being TRBD1 (5 bases). The germline gives CDR1 MGHRA, CDR2 YSYEKL. There are 15 residues in the CDR3. The ends were cut back, 0 bases at V and 8 bases at J, with 14 bases in the middle. The CDR3: CASSQDGRAADIQYF. The CDR3 DNA is TGCGCCAGCAGCCAAGACGGCAGGGCAGCTGACATTCAGTACTTC.

This clone was found once. The chain has TRBV19 and TRBJ1-1, with D perhaps TRBD1 (5 bases). The CDR3 is made up of 16 amino acids. V was trimmed by 6 bases and J by 1 base, leaving 18 bases between them. CDR1 is LNHDA, CDR2 SQIVND, per germline (reference sequence). CDR3 sequence reads: CASSPQGRSKNTEAFF. The CDR3 DNA is TGTGCCAGTAGCCCCCAGGGTAGGTCTAAGAACACTGAAGCTTTCTTT.

A single count supports this clone. V is TRBV19 and J is TRBJ2-2, with 14 positions matching TRBD2. Germline CDR1 LNHDA, CDR2 SQIVND (reference sequence). J gave up 1 base and V 5 bases, and 9 bases lay outside the gene matches. The CDR3 totals 19 residues. Written as DNA, the CDR3 is TGTGCCAGTAGTCCAAGACCGGGACTAGCGGGGGAGAACACCGGGGAGCTGTTTTTT. Translated, it gives CASSPRPGLAGENTGELFF.

Only a few counts were recorded for this clone. The chain uses TRBV9 and TRBJ2-7; TRBD2 matches at 9 bases. Germline lookup yields CDR1 SGDLS and CDR2 YYNGEE. There are 13 residues in the CDR3. Germline trimming cut 10 bases from V and 3 bases from J; bases unmatched to any gene: 8. CDR3 region: CARAGGGIYEQYF. The CDR3 DNA sequence: TGTGCCCGGGCGGGAGGGGGAATCTACGAGCAGTACTTC.

The chain joins TRBV5-6 to TRBJ1-3; the D gene is possibly TRBD1 (6 bases). V dropped 0 bases and J dropped 0 bases, with 10 bases sitting between them. CDR3 length: 16 residues. Germline CDR1 reads SGHDT; CDR2 reads YYEEEE. The DNA of the CDR3 is TGTGCCAGCAGCTTGGTTGACAGGCCCTCTGGAAACACCATATATTTT. Protein sequence: CASSLVDRPSGNTIYF.

V usage is TRBV5-6 and J usage is TRBJ2-1; TRBD1 matches at 9 bases. V trimming: 2 bases; J trimming: 8 bases; junction bases outside the gene matches: 5. The CDR3 is 14 residues long. Germline lookup yields CDR1 SGHDT and CDR2 YYEEEE. The CDR3 loop reads CASSFGTGLDEQFF. The DNA for the CDR3 is TGTGCCAGCAGCTTCGGGACAGGGTTGGATGAGCAGTTCTTC.

The chain recombines TRBV6-5 with TRBJ1-2; D not certain. CDR3 size: 13 residues. In germline, CDR1 is MNHEY, CDR2 SVGAGI. Trimming shortened V by 4 bases and J by 7 bases, and 13 bases separated the two germline ends. The DNA of the CDR3 is TGTGCCAGCAGTTCTATTTCCCTCTCTGGCTACACCTTC. Amino acids: CASSSISLSGYTF.

The J gene is TRBJ2-7, the V gene TRBV5-1, with D possibly TRBD2 on 6 matching bases. V lost 4 bases and J lost 3, with 17 bases in between. The CDR3 runs to 15 residues. The germline CDR1 and CDR2 sequences are SGHRS and YFSETQ. The CDR3 loop reads CASSEGDFRNYEQYF. CDR3 coding DNA: TGCGCCAGCAGCGAAGGGGACTTTCGCAACTACGAGCAGTACTTC.

This clone has just a few counts. V is TRBV9 and J is TRBJ1-2, with a weak D call TRBD1 (6 bases). V was clipped by 0 bases and J by 7 bases, with 19 bases between them. This CDR3 has 16 residues. From germline, CDR1 is SGDLS and CDR2 YYNGEE. CDR3 DNA sequence: TGTGCCAGCAGCGTAGACGGGGGGGCCCAACCCTCTGGCTACACCTTC. Its protein product is CASSVDGGAQPSGYTF.